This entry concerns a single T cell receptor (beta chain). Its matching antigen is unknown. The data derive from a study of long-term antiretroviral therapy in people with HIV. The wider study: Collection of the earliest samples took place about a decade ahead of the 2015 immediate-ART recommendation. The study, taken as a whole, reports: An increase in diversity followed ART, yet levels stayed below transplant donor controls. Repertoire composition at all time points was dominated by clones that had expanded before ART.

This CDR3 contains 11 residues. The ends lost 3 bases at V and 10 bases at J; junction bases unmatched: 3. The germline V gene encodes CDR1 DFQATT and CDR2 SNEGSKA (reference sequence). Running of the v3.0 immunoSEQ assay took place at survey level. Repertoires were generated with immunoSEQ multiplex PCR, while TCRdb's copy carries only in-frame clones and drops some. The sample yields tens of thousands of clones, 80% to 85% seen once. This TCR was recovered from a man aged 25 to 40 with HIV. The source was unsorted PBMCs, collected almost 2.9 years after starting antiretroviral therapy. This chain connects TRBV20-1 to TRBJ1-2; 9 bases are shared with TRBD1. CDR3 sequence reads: CSARRTGDYTF. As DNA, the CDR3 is TGCAGTGCTAGGAGGACAGGGGACTACACCTTC.